Detailed here is one T cell receptor (beta chain). This entry belongs to a study of blood T cell repertoires in COVID-19. Background on the study: T cells, B-cell-depleted T cells, or PBMCs supplied cDNA or gDNA.

CDR3 length: 14 amino acids. Trimming stripped 2 bases from V and 0 bases from J, with 8 bases between. Germline assignment: CDR1 GTSNPN and CDR2 SVGIG (reference sequence). Method: immunoSEQ multiplex PCR; TCRdb's copy keeps in-frame clones and lacks some. Counted here are more than 45,000 clones, 90% occurring once; the ten biggest clones make up approximately 5%. The origin of this receptor is a man between 65 and 80 years old with acute or convalescent COVID-19. The sequencing input was peripheral blood. The chain has TRBV30 and TRBJ1-5; no reliable D call. DNA of the CDR3: TGTGCCTGGAGTTCGGGTAATAGCAATCAGCCCCAGCATTTT. Translated, it gives CAWSSGNSNQPQHF.